These T cell receptor beta chains were read from a single sample in a study of shared clonotypes between healthy human individuals. Using immunoSEQ multiplex PCR, the repertoire was profiled, and TCRdb retains in-frame clones only, with some absent. The table records 600,000 to 750,000 clones, just under 75% of them present only once. Specimen: memory CD4+ T cells sorted from blood. These receptors originate from a woman in her thirties in good health. Both conserved end residues are part of each CDR3. A D gene is named only where the DNA matches it firmly. Expanded clones get a size class; other rows say once, few or many, or leave the size out.

>TRBJ1-1|TRBV18|.|.
TGTGCCAGCGACGACAGGTACACTGAAGCTTTCTTT
CASDDRYTEAFF
>TRBJ2-7|TRBV19|TRBD2|.
TGTGCCAGTAGTTTCCTAGCGGGAGGGCCGGTTGGAGGAGAGCAGTACTTC
CASSFLAGGPVGGEQYF
>TRBJ2-2|TRBV10-3|TRBD2|few
TGTGCCATCAGTGCGGTGGCGGGAGAAAACGGGGAGCTGTTTTTT
CAISAVAGENGELFF
>TRBJ1-3|TRBV5-1|.|.
TGCGCCAGCAGAGGTAGAGACACCATATATTTT
CASRGRDTIYF
>TRBJ1-1|TRBV27|TRBD1|.
TGTGCCAGCAGAGCACAGGGGACGTGGTTAACTTTCTTT
CASRAQGTWLTFF
>TRBJ2-1|TRBV2|.|.
TGTGCCAGCAGTTCCGGGACTGAGGCAAATGAGCAGTTCTTC
CASSSGTEANEQFF
>TRBJ1-3|TRBV18|.|.
TGTGCCAGCAGCGTAGCCCGCGAGGGCCCTGGAAACACCATATATTTT
CASSVAREGPGNTIYF
>TRBJ2-5|TRBV4-1|.|.
TGCGCCAGCAGCCACAAAGGGGTCTCAGAGACCCAGTACTTC
CASSHKGVSETQYF
>TRBJ2-3|TRBV2|TRBD2|once
TGTGCCAGCAGTGTCGGGAGGACTAGTGATACGCAGTATTTT
CASSVGRTSDTQYF
>TRBJ2-2|TRBV6-1|TRBD2|.
TGTGCCAGCAGTGAATCCGGGACTAGCGGGACCACCGGGGAGCTGTTTTTT
CASSESGTSGTTGELFF